These T cell receptor beta chains were read from a single sample in a study of blood T cells in healthy people across ages. TCRdb re-called the 5' RACE reads with MiXCR, one entry per CDR3 protein. The sample gives about 560,000 distinct CDR3 sequences, roughly a quarter of which show up once; approximately 3.6% is in the top ten. These same data were also listed under a study on T cells of mothers and their children.

Sequenced: blood. The receptors were sampled from a boy aged 2 to 9 in good health. CDR3s include the opening cysteine and the closing phenylalanine or tryptophan. A D gene is named only where the DNA matches it firmly. The listing skips clone size in some rows; elsewhere it reads once, few, many or a size class.

j_gene | abundance | d_gene | v_gene | CDR3aa | CDR3nt
TRBJ2-4 | few | - | TRBV12-3/TRBV12-4 | CASSLTQGGQNIQYF | TGTGCCAGCAGTTTAACTCAGGGCGGCCAAAACATTCAGTACTTC
TRBJ2-7 | few | TRBD1 | TRBV29-1 | CSVELTGNSYEQYF | TGCAGCGTGGAACTGACAGGGAACTCCTACGAGCAGTACTTC
TRBJ2-4 | few | - | TRBV7-2 | CASSGQAEGNIQYF | TGTGCCAGCAGCGGGCAGGCCGAGGGGAACATTCAGTACTTC
TRBJ2-7 | - | TRBD1 | TRBV7-9 | CASSPPLAGTAQYEQYF | TGTGCCAGCAGCCCTCCCCTGGCCGGGACAGCACAATACGAGCAGTACTTC
TRBJ2-3 | - | - | TRBV13 | CASRLVDHPDTQYF | TGTGCCAGCCGACTGGTCGATCATCCAGATACGCAGTATTTT
TRBJ2-3 | - | - | TRBV7-2 | CASSLAALARTDTQYF | TGTGCCAGCAGCTTAGCCGCGCTAGCCCGCACAGATACGCAGTATTTT
TRBJ1-4 | few | - | TRBV25-1 | CASSEGPGAPSEKLFF | TGTGCCAGCAGTGAAGGACCGGGGGCACCAAGTGAAAAACTGTTTTTT
TRBJ2-5 | - | - | TRBV12-3/TRBV12-4 | CASSLFSANQETQYF | TGTGCCAGCAGTTTGTTTTCAGCTAACCAAGAGACCCAGTACTTC
TRBJ2-5 | few | TRBD2 | TRBV27 | CASRRTSGGQETQYF | TGTGCCAGCAGGAGGACTAGCGGGGGCCAAGAGACCCAGTACTTC
TRBJ2-5 | - | - | TRBV11-2 | CASSSGWSVLAPRAFQQYF | TGTGCCAGCAGCTCAGGGTGGTCGGTTTTGGCCCCGCGGGCTTTCCAGCAGTACTTC
TRBJ2-3 | - | TRBD1 | TRBV7-9 | CAQGQGTQYF | TGTGCCCAGGGACAGGGAACGCAGTATTTT
TRBJ1-1 | - | - | TRBV20-1 | CSAREWGNGEPF | TGCAGTGCTCGTGAATGGGGGAATGGCGAACCCTTT
TRBJ1-1 | - | TRBD1 | TRBV29-1 | CSVDGTGGASGDTEAFF | TGCAGCGTTGACGGGACAGGGGGCGCGTCTGGGGACACTGAAGCTTTCTTT
TRBJ2-7 | many | TRBD1 | TRBV6-6 | CASSLSGTASYEQYF | TGTGCCAGCAGTCTCTCCGGGACAGCCTCCTACGAGCAGTACTTC
TRBJ1-1 | - | - | TRBV20-1 | CSAGDTGSLMNTEAFF | TGCAGTGCTGGGGACACGGGGTCTCTAATGAACACTGAAGCTTTCTTT
TRBJ1-2 | - | - | TRBV28 | CASSPWDQTYYGYTF | TGTGCCAGCAGCCCATGGGACCAAACCTACTATGGCTACACCTTC
TRBJ2-4 | few | TRBD1 | TRBV6-1 | CASRPTGTNIQYF | TGTGCCAGCAGGCCGACAGGGACAAACATTCAGTACTTC
TRBJ2-7 | few | TRBD2 | TRBV27 | CASALAGVHEQYF | TGTGCCAGCGCACTAGCGGGAGTCCACGAGCAGTACTTC
TRBJ2-5 | - | TRBD2 | TRBV29-1 | CSVEKGLAEEETQYF | TGCAGCGTTGAGAAGGGACTAGCGGAAGAAGAGACCCAGTACTTC
TRBJ2-5 | few | - | TRBV2 | CASLGTGWSQETQYF | TGTGCCAGCCTCGGTACAGGGTGGAGCCAAGAGACCCAGTACTTC
TRBJ1-3 | - | - | TRBV30 | CAWSRTRGNTIYF | TGTGCCTGGAGTCGGACAAGAGGAAACACCATATATTTT
TRBJ1-2 | few | TRBD1 | TRBV12-3/TRBV12-4 | CASSRGQVDYGYTF | TGTGCCAGCAGCCGAGGACAGGTAGACTATGGCTACACCTTC
TRBJ2-6 | few | - | TRBV27 | CASSSAGENSGANVLTF | TGTGCCAGCAGTTCCGCAGGAGAAAACTCTGGGGCCAACGTCCTGACTTTC
TRBJ1-5 | - | - | TRBV10-2 | CASSDGPYQPQHF | TGCGCCAGCAGTGACGGGCCGTATCAGCCCCAGCATTTT
TRBJ1-3 | few | - | TRBV30 | CVWSALQGNTIYF | TGTGTCTGGAGTGCCCTCCAAGGAAACACCATATATTTT
TRBJ2-7 | few | - | TRBV28 | CASTYKGGYEQYF | TGTGCCAGCACCTATAAGGGGGGCTACGAGCAGTACTTC
TRBJ2-7 | - | - | TRBV4-3 | CASSQDRVWDFAEQYF | TGCGCCAGCAGCCAAGATAGGGTCTGGGACTTCGCCGAGCAGTACTTC
TRBJ2-5 | few | - | TRBV4-3 | CASSQDQGKNQETQYF | TGCGCCAGCAGCCAAGATCAGGGGAAAAACCAAGAGACCCAGTACTTC
TRBJ2-5 | - | - | TRBV12-3/TRBV12-4 | CASSLARQGQYF | TGTGCCAGCAGTTTAGCTAGGCAGGGGCAGTACTTC
TRBJ1-2 | few | - | TRBV5-1 | CASSLVGEGDGYTF | TGCGCCAGCAGCTTGGTAGGGGAAGGTGATGGCTACACCTTC
TRBJ2-1 | once | - | TRBV29-1 | CSVEDWRAPDEQLF | TGCAGCGTTGAAGATTGGAGGGCACCCGATGAGCAGCTCTTC
TRBJ2-2 | few | - | TRBV4-2 | CASSRRRLNTGELFF | TGTGCCAGCAGCCGGCGGCGATTAAACACCGGGGAGCTGTTTTTT
TRBJ2-1 | - | TRBD2 | TRBV13 | CASSRGGAGNEQFF | TGTGCCAGCAGCCGCGGGGGGGCGGGTAATGAGCAGTTCTTC
TRBJ2-2 | few | TRBD1 | TRBV9 | CASSAGTDDGELFF | TGTGCCAGCAGCGCCGGGACAGATGACGGGGAGCTGTTTTTT
TRBJ1-2 | - | TRBD1 | TRBV12-5 | CASGLTNFTGTGSYGYTF | TGTGCTAGTGGTTTGACAAACTTCACCGGGACAGGGTCCTATGGCTACACCTTC
TRBJ2-7 | - | TRBD1 | TRBV20-1 | CSALDRGKNEQYF | TGCAGTGCTCTGGACAGGGGGAAGAACGAGCAGTACTTC
TRBJ1-1 | - | - | TRBV10-3 | CAISEGGTLEAFF | TGTGCCATCAGTGAAGGCGGCACCCTTGAAGCTTTCTTT
TRBJ1-5 | - | - | TRBV20-1 | CSARRGGGSNQPQHF | TGCAGTGCTAGGCGGGGGGGAGGTAGCAATCAGCCCCAGCATTTT
TRBJ2-7 | - | - | TRBV6-1 | CASSEGVGEVYEQYF | TGTGCCAGCAGTGAAGGGGTAGGGGAGGTGTACGAGCAGTACTTC
TRBJ2-1 | - | - | TRBV6-2/TRBV6-3 | CASSFPGPRGDEQFF | TGTGCCAGCAGTTTTCCGGGTCCAAGAGGCGATGAGCAGTTCTTC
TRBJ2-5 | - | - | TRBV7-8 | CASRRTADQYF | TGTGCCAGCAGGCGGACAGCCGACCAGTACTTC
TRBJ2-7 | - | - | TRBV21-1 | CASNGKIPLTNYVPYEQYF | TGTGCCAGCAACGGAAAGATACCTCTTACGAACTACGTTCCCTACGAGCAGTACTTC